This T cell receptor beta chain was sequenced during a study of T cells in Graves' hyperthyroidism and ophthalmopathy (dated 2019 in TCRdb). In the study overall: Peripheral blood samples were taken at initial diagnosis, before any treatment was given. TCR V-J signatures able to tell the groups apart were searched for in a discovery cohort of 90 to 100 patients, of whom over 40 had Graves' ophthalmopathy and under 65 had stable Graves' hyperthyroidism. An independent validation cohort of under 20 hyperthyroidism patients and about 15 patients who later progressed to ophthalmopathy tested prospective prediction of ophthalmopathy. The 100 discovery patients were randomly split 7:3 into training and test sets. Thyroid tissue and blood T-cell repertoires from about six Graves' hyperthyroidism patients were also compared in the study. After sampling, hyperthyroidism patients received methimazole starting at 30 mg daily, and ophthalmopathy patients received high-dose intravenous methylprednisolone. The paper describes TCR Vbeta CDR3 sequencing of 120 to 150 peripheral blood samples, made up of some 42 ophthalmopathy patients, 70 to 75 hyperthyroidism patients and 17 progressor patients. General study outcomes and caveats: Most expanded thyroid clonotypes (frequency above 0.001) were also detected in blood, a finding suggesting that blood repertoires may reflect thyroid immune responses. No statistical method was used to fix the sample size in advance, and group allocation was not hidden from the investigators. In validation, progression to ophthalmopathy was predicted by the model with roughly 69% sensitivity and nearly 75% specificity, a median of approximately 7.1 months before onset. Ophthalmopathy was separated from stable hyperthyroidism by a 13 V-J signature model, with 85% to 90% sensitivity and about 81% specificity obtained in cross-validation and 80%/75% obtained in testing.

Amplification of TCR beta CDR3 regions was carried out from RNA transcripts. The first round of RT-PCR for the TCR CDR3 was performed with the HTBI primer set and the Qiagen OneStep RT-PCR kit. The libraries were constructed in a second round of multiplex PCR and then size-selected and purified. The libraries were sequenced on an Illumina HiSeq2000 using paired-end 100 bp reads. The paper's data handling went like this. SOAPnuke was used to process the raw data, with reads discarded if the reads contained adapters or uncalled bases, had a mean Phred below 15, or lacked an exact constant-primer or identifier match. COPE v1.2.5 was used to merge high-quality paired reads, and clonotypes were defined as unique nucleotide sequences. MiTCR v1.1 was used to align the clonotypes against IMGT TRBV, TRBD and TRBJ reference segments. Only V-J combinations with frequency above 0.0001, covering roughly 99% of repertoires, were analysed. The TCS score was defined as F50 (clonal expansion) divided by E x V (chaos), with BLOSUM62-based TCRdist calculated between CDR3 peptides within each V-J. Welch's t-statistics and random forest reduced approximately 520 V-J features to about 12, which were used in a naive Bayes classifier (R e1071). TCRdb redid the processing of the public reads, applying fastp at Q25 and MiXCR, and retained in-frame beta chains. CDR3 protein duplicates are merged, each entry listing the most common genes and DNA. TCRdb's processing, not the authors' own work, is the source of the V and J calls. This sample lists approximately 560,000 distinct CDR3 sequences; about a sixth were detected once. Roughly 6.6% of the sample belongs to the ten largest clones.

Points on this clonotype: Its antigen is unknown. Qualities for individual bases were not recorded, and no much larger clone is one base off.

A patient counted as having stable Graves' hyperthyroidism if no progression to ophthalmopathy occurred over 18 months of follow-up. The hyperthyroidism patients were between 18 and 65 years old and newly diagnosed, with a disease duration of less than 2 months. Any patient with an uncontrolled infection, another autoimmune disease, pregnancy or lactation was excluded. Diagnoses were established on the basis of clinical symptoms, serum thyroxine and TRAb, thyroid ultrasound, and orbital computed tomography. PBMCs were isolated from 10 ml of fresh peripheral blood by Ficoll-Paque density gradient centrifugation. Total RNA was extracted using Trizol reagent, and RNA quality was assessed on an Agilent 2100 Bioanalyzer. V gives up 1 base and J gives up 5 bases, and the segment between their germline ends measures 20 bases. Its CDR3 holds 17 amino acids, cysteine through phenylalanine. Only CDR3 DNA remains: 51 bases, in frame from the first base. CDR1 and CDR2 (SGDLS, YYNGEE) derive from the germline V gene.

The origin of this receptor is a woman aged 25-40 years with Graves' hyperthyroidism. The material sequenced was blood. The rearranged chain carries TRBV9 and TRBJ2-3; a tentative D call is TRBD2 (6 bases match). At the DNA level, the sequence is TGTGCCAGCAGCGTACCTCGACTAGATCCGTCCCAAGATACGCAGTATTTT. The translation is CASSVPRLDPSQDTQYF.